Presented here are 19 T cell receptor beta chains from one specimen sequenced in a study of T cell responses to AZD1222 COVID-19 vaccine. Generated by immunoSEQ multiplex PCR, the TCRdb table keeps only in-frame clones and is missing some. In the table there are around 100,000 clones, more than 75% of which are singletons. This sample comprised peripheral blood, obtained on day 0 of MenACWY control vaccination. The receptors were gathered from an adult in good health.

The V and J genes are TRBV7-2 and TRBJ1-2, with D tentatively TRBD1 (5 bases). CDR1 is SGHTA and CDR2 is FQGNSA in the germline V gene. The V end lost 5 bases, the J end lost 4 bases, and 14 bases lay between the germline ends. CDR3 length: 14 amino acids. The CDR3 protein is CASSPPRQGYGYTF. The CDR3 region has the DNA TGTGCCAGCAGCCCCCCGAGGCAGGGCTATGGCTACACCTTC.

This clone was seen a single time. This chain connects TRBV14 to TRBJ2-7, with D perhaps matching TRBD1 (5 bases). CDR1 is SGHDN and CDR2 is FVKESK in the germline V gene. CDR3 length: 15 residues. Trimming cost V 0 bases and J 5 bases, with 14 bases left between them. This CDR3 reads CASSQDSARAHEQYF. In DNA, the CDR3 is TGTGCCAGCAGCCAAGATTCGGCCAGGGCCCACGAGCAGTACTTC.

The CDR3 sequence is CATSDGRQGRTGELFF. In DNA, the CDR3 is TGTGCCACCAGTGATGGACGACAAGGTCGGACCGGGGAGCTGTTTTTT. The rearrangement joins TRBV24-1 to TRBJ2-2; D is ambiguous. Germline-derived CDR1 and CDR2 are KGHDR and SFDVKD. This CDR3 comprises 16 residues. Trimming took off 3 bases at V and 5 bases at J, with 15 bases between the two ends.

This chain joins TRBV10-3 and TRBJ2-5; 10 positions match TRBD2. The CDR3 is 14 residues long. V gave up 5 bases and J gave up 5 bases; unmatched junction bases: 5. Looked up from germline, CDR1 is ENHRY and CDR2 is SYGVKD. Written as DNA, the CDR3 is TGTGCCATCAGTTTAGCGGGAGGAGAGGAGACCCAGTACTTC. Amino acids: CAISLAGGEETQYF.

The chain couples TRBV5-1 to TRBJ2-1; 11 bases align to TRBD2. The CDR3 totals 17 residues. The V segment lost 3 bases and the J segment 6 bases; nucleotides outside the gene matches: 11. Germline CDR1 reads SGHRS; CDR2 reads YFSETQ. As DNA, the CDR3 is TGCGCCAGCAGCTGGACTAGCGGGTCCCCCAGGCGCAATGAGCAGTTCTTC. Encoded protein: CASSWTSGSPRRNEQFF.

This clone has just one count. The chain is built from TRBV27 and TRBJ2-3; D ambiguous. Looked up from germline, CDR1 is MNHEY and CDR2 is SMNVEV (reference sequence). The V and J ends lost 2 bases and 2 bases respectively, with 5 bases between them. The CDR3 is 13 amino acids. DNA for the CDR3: TGTGCCAGCAGTTTACGGGTCACAGATACGCAGTATTTT. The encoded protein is CASSLRVTDTQYF.

The CDR3 DNA reads TGTGCCAGTAGTAAAGCCCCTCCGGGTAGGGTTGCCCTTAATCAGCCCCAGCATTTT. It specifies CASSKAPPGRVALNQPQHF. The V call is TRBV19, the J call TRBJ1-5; D ambiguous. Germline values: CDR1 LNHDA, CDR2 SQIVND (reference sequence). This CDR3 has 19 residues. V shed 4 bases and J shed 4 bases, with 26 bases lying between them.

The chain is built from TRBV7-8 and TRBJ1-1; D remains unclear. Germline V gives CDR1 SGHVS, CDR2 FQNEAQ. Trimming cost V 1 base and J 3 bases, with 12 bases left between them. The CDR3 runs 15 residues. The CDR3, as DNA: TGTGCCAGCAGCTTAGTGGTGGGTCTGGACACTGAAGCTTTCTTT. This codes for CASSLVVGLDTEAFF. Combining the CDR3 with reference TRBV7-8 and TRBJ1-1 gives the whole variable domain GAGVSQSPRYKVAKRGQDVALRCDPISGHVSLFWYQQALGQGPEFLTYFQNEAQLDKSGLPSDRFFAERPEGSVSTLKIQRTQQEDSAVYLCASSLVVGLDTEAFFGQGTRLTVV.

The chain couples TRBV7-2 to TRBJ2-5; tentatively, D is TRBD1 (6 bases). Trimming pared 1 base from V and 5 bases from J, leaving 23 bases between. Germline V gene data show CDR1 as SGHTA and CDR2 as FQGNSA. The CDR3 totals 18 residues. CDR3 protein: CASSLDRTGIGNVETQYF. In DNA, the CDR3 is TGTGCCAGCAGCTTAGACCGAACAGGGATTGGTAACGTGGAGACCCAGTACTTC.

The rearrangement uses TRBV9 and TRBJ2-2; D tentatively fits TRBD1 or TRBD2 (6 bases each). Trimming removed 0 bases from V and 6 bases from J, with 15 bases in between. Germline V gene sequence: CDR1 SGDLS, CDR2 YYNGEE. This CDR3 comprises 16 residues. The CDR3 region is CASSVVPGGDAGELFF. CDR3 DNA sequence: TGTGCCAGCAGCGTAGTTCCCGGGGGCGACGCCGGGGAGCTGTTTTTT.

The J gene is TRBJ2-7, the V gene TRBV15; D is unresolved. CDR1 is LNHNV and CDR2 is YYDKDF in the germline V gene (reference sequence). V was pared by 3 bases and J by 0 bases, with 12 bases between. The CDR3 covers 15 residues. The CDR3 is CATSRDPDGSYEQYF. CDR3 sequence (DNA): TGTGCCACCAGCAGGGATCCGGACGGCTCCTACGAGCAGTACTTC.

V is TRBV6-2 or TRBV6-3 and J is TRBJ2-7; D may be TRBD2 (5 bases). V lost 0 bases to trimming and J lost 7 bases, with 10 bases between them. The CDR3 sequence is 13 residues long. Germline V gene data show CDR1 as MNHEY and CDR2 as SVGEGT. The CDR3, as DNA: TGTGCCAGCAGTTACTCGAGGGCGGTAGAGCAGTACTTC. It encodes CASSYSRAVEQYF.

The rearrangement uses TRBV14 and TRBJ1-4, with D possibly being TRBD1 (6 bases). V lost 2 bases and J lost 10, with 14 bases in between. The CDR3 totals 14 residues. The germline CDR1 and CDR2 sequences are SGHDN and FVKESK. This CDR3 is CASSQRGAGAKLFF. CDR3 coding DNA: TGTGCCAGCAGCCAACGAGGGGCGGGGGCAAAACTGTTTTTT. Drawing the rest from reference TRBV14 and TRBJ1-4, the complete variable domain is EAGVTQFPSHSVIEKGQTVTLRCDPISGHDNLYWYRRVMGKEIKFLLHFVKESKQDESGMPNNRFLAERTGGTYSTLKVQPAELEDSGVYFCASSQRGAGAKLFFGSGTQLSVL.

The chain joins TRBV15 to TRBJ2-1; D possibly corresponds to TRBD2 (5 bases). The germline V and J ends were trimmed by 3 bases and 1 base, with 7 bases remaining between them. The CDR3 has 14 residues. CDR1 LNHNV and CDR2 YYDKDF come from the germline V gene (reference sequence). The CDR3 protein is CATSRRESYNEQFF. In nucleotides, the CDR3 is TGTGCCACCAGCAGGAGGGAGTCCTACAATGAGCAGTTCTTC.

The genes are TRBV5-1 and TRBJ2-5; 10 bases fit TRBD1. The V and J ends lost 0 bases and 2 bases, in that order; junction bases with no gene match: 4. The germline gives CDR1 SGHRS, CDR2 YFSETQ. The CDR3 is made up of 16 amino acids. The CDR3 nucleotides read TGCGCCAGCAGCTTGGGTGGGACAGGGGCACAAGAGACCCAGTACTTC. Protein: CASSLGGTGAQETQYF.

CDR3 loop: CARSLVRRRGNQETQYF. CDR3 nucleotides: TGTGCCAGAAGCTTGGTTAGGCGCAGGGGGAACCAAGAGACCCAGTACTTC. The chain couples TRBV5-3 to TRBJ2-5, with 7 bases that match TRBD1. TRBV5-3 is an open reading frame whose function is uncertain. The CDR3 covers 17 residues. Trimming took 0 bases from V and 0 from J; bases not matched to a gene: 8.

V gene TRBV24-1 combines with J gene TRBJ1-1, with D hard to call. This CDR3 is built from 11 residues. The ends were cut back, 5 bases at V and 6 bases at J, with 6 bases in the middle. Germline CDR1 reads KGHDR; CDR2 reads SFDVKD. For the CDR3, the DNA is TGTGCCACCAGTGCCGGGGCTGAAGCTTTCTTT. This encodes CATSAGAEAFF.

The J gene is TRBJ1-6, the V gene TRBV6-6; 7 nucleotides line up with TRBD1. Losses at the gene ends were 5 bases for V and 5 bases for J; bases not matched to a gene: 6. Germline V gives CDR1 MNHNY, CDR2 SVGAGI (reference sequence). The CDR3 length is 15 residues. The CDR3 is CASSPAGTDNSPLHF. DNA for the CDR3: TGTGCCAGCAGTCCGGCCGGGACAGATAATTCACCCCTCCACTTT.

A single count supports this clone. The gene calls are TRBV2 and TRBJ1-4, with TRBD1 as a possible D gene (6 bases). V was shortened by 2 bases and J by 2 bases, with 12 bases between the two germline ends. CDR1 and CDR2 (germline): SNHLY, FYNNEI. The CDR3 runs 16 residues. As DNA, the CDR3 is TGTGCCAGCAGTGAATGGGGGGCAGGGACTAATGAAAAACTGTTTTTT. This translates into CASSEWGAGTNEKLFF. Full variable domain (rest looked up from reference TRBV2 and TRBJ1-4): EPEVTQTPSHQVTQMGQEVILRCVPISNHLYFYWYRQILGQKVEFLVSFYNNEISEKSEIFDDQFSVERPDGSNFTLKIRSTKLEDSAMYFCASSEWGAGTNEKLFFGSGTQLSVL.